Listed below are T cell receptor beta chains from one sample, sequenced in a study of shared clonotypes between healthy human individuals. Assay used: immunoSEQ multiplex PCR; TCRdb lists only in-frame clones, some missing. This table has about 2 million clones, approximately 94% appearing once. What was sequenced was naive CD8+ T cells sorted from blood. These receptors all come from a man in his late teens or twenties in good health. Each CDR3 is given with its conserved first and last residue. The D gene is left open where the match is weak. Rows may omit the clone size; those that give it use once, few, many or a size class.

>TRBV5-4|TRBD1|TRBJ1-4|-
TGTGCCAGCAGCTCAGGGGGTTCGGAAAAACTGTTTTTT
CASSSGGSEKLFF
>TRBV27|-|TRBJ1-5|-
TGTGCCAGCAGTTTTGCTGGGGATCAGCCCCAGCATTTT
CASSFAGDQPQHF
>TRBV28|-|TRBJ2-1|-
TGTGCCAGCGGGGAGGATGAGCAGTTCTTC
CASGEDEQFF
>TRBV6-5|-|TRBJ2-1|-
TGTGCCAGCAGTTACCCGGGCGATGAGCAGTTCTTC
CASSYPGDEQFF
>TRBV7-7|-|TRBJ2-5|-
TGTGCTAGCAGGGGAACCCAAGAGACCCAGTACTTC
CASRGTQETQYF
>TRBV6-5|TRBD2|TRBJ2-7|-
TGTGCCAGCGCGGGGGGACGGACGGTCGAGCAGTACTTC
CASAGGRTVEQYF
>TRBV28|TRBD1|TRBJ1-1|-
TGTGCCAGCAGCGCTTGGGGACAGCAGAACACTGAAGCTTTCTTT
CASSAWGQQNTEAFF
>TRBV5-6|-|TRBJ2-7|-
TGTGCCAGCAGCCCCGAAGGGAGCTCCTACGAGCAGTACTTC
CASSPEGSSYEQYF
>TRBV27|TRBD2|TRBJ2-7|-
TGTGCCAGCAGCCCGTCGGCGGGAGAGGAGGGCTACGAGCAGTACTTC
CASSPSAGEEGYEQYF
>TRBV19|-|TRBJ1-6|-
TGTGCCAGTAGTATAGACTGGGATTCACCCCTCCACTTT
CASSIDWDSPLHF
>TRBV21-1|-|TRBJ1-4|-
TGTGCCACCAAAAGACAGGGGGCTGTAAAACTGTTTTTT
CATKRQGAVKLFF
>TRBV4-1|-|TRBJ1-5|-
TGCGCCAGCAGCCTTCGACAGTACAATCAGCCCCAGCATTTT
CASSLRQYNQPQHF
>TRBV5-6|-|TRBJ2-7|once
TGTGCCAGCAGCTTGGGATTTGGCAGTCCCTCCGAGCAGTACTTC
CASSLGFGSPSEQYF
>TRBV13|-|TRBJ1-6|-
TGTGCCAGCAGCTTTGGCCACCTCGGATGGGGGAATAACACCCTCCACTTT
CASSFGHLGWGNNTLHF
>TRBV9|TRBD1|TRBJ2-3|-
TGTGCCAGCAGCGCCTCAGGGGGCGCAGATACGCAGTATTTT
CASSASGGADTQYF
>TRBV6-1|TRBD1|TRBJ1-2|-
TGTGCCAGCATCCCGGGACAGGGGTACTATGGCTACACCTTC
CASIPGQGYYGYTF
>TRBV2|-|TRBJ2-5|-
TGTGCCAGCAGTGAAGCGCCGGGAGTAATTGAGACCCAGTACTTC
CASSEAPGVIETQYF
>TRBV29-1|-|TRBJ1-2|-
TGCAGCGTTGAAGATCGGGACGCTTTTTTCTTTCGTGGCTATGGCTACACCTTC
CSVEDRDAFFFRGYGYTF
>TRBV11-2|TRBD2|TRBJ2-3|-
TGTGCCAGCAGCTCTTTAGCGGGCAGGGTTACAGATACGCAGTATTTT
CASSSLAGRVTDTQYF
>TRBV13|-|TRBJ1-2|-
TGTGCCAGCAGCCCGGGACACCAGTTCTATGGCTACACCTTC
CASSPGHQFYGYTF
>TRBV7-9|-|TRBJ2-7|-
TGTGCCAGCAGCTTAGCCGATACCTACGAGCAGTACTTC
CASSLADTYEQYF
>TRBV5-4|-|TRBJ2-6|-
TGTGCCAGCAGCTTGGAGTACACTGGGGCCAACGTCCTGACTTTC
CASSLEYTGANVLTF
>TRBV4-1|TRBD2|TRBJ2-1|-
TGCGCCAGCAGCCTCTTTAGCGGGGGCCCTTACAATGAGCAGTTCTTC
CASSLFSGGPYNEQFF
>TRBV6-1|-|TRBJ2-4|-
TGTGCCAGCAGTGAACTGGCAGGCGAAGCCAAAAACATTCAGTACTTC
CASSELAGEAKNIQYF
>TRBV7-9|-|TRBJ2-7|-
TGTGCCAGCAGCTCCGTATCCCCCTACGAGCAGTACTTC
CASSSVSPYEQYF
>TRBV7-9|-|TRBJ2-2|-
TGTGCCAGCAGCACCCCCTTACTCTACGGAACCGGGGAGCTGTTTTTT
CASSTPLLYGTGELFF
>TRBV28|-|TRBJ1-1|-
TGTGCCAGCAGCTCGCTAGGTGGCACTGAAGCTTTCTTT
CASSSLGGTEAFF
>TRBV5-4|-|TRBJ1-3|-
TGTGCCAGCAGCTCCCCACTAGAGGGAAACACCATATATTTT
CASSSPLEGNTIYF